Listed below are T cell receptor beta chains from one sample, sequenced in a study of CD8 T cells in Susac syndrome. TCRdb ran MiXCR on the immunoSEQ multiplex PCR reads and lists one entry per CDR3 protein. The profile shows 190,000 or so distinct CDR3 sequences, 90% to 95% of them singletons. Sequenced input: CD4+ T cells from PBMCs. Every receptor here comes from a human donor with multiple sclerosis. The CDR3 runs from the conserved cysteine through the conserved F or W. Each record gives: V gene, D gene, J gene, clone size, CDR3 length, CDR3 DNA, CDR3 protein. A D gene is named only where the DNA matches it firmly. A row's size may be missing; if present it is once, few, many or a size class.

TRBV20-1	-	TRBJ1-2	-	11	TGCATATCCCGGGACAACTATGGCTACACCTTC	CISRDNYGYTF
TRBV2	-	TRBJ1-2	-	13	TGTGCCAGCAGTGAGGAGACAGCTTATGGCTACACCTTC	CASSEETAYGYTF
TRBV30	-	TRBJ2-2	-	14	TGTGCCTGGAGTGCCGGAATCCTTACCGGGGAGCTGTTTTTT	CAWSAGILTGELFF
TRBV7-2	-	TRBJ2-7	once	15	TGTGCCAGCGGATTGGATCGGGTAGCTGGCCACGAGCAGTACTTC	CASGLDRVAGHEQYF
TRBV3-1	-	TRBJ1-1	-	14	TGTGCCAGCAGCCAAAAGGGGGGAAACACTGAAGCTTTCTTT	CASSQKGGNTEAFF
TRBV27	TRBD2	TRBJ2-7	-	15	TGTGCCAGCAGCTTTAGCGGGAGGAGTCCCTACGAGCAGTACTTC	CASSFSGRSPYEQYF
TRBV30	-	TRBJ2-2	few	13	TGTGCCTGGCGAGGGACGTGGACCGGGGAGCTGTTTTTT	CAWRGTWTGELFF
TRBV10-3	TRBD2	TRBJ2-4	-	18	TGTGCCATCAGTGAACGTCTTGAAACTAGCGGGATGAGGGACATTCAGTACTTC	CAISERLETSGMRDIQYF
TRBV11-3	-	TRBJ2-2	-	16	TGTGCCAGCAGCCCCGAAGGCGTCCTTTCCACCGGGGAGCTGTTTTTT	CASSPEGVLSTGELFF
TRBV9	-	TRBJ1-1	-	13	TGTGCCAGCAGCGCCGAACCTAACACTGAAGCTTTCTTT	CASSAEPNTEAFF
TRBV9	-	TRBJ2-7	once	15	TGTGCCAGCAGCGTAGGGCAGTTATCCACCTACGAGCAGTACTTC	CASSVGQLSTYEQYF
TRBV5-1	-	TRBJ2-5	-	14	TGCGCCAGCAGCTTGGCTACAGACCAAGAGACCCAGTACTTC	CASSLATDQETQYF
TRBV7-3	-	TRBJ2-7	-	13	TGTGCCAGCAGCCAGACGGACCGCTACGAGCAGTACTTC	CASSQTDRYEQYF
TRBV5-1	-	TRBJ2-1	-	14	TGCGCCAGCAGCTCTGAAGCCCCCTCCAATGAGCAGTTCTTC	CASSSEAPSNEQFF
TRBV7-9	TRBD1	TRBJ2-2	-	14	TGTGCCAGCAGCTGGGACAGGGCCACCGGGGAGCTGTTTTTT	CASSWDRATGELFF
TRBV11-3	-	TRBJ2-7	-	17	TGTGCCAGCAGCTTAGATGGGACCGGGACAAAGGTTAACGAGCAGTACTTC	CASSLDGTGTKVNEQYF
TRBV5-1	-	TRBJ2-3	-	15	TGCGCCAGCAGCTTCGCGGGTTTTTCCACAGATACGCAGTATTTT	CASSFAGFSTDTQYF
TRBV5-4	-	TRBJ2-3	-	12	TGTGCCAGCACCTCCTCACTTGCTACGCAGTATTTT	CASTSSLATQYF
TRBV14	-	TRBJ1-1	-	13	TGTGCCAGCAGCAAGGACGTATCGGCTCGGGCTTTCTTT	CASSKDVSARAFF
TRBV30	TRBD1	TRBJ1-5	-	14	TGTGCCTGGAGTGGGGGGACAGATTTTAGACCCCAGCATTTT	CAWSGGTDFRPQHF
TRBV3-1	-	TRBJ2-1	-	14	TGTGCCAGCAGCCACCCCGGGGTCCACAATGAGCAGTTCTTC	CASSHPGVHNEQFF
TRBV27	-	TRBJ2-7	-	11	TGTGCCAGCTGGAGCTCCTACGAGCAGTACTTC	CASWSSYEQYF
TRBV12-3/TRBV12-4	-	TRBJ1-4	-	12	TGTGCCAGCCATAAAGATTATGAAAAACTGTTTTTT	CASHKDYEKLFF
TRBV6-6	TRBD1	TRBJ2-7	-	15	TGTGCCAGCAGGGACCGGGACAGGGGGACCTACGAGCAGTACTTC	CASRDRDRGTYEQYF
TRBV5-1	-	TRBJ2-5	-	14	TGCGCCAGCAGCACCACGACCTATCAAGAGACCCAGTACTTC	CASSTTTYQETQYF
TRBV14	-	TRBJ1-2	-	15	TGTGCCAGCAGCCAAGGGCCGACAGATAACTATGGCTACACCTTC	CASSQGPTDNYGYTF
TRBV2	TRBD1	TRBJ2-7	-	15	TGTGCCAGCAGCCTACTCACAGGGGAAGGAGTCGAGCAGTACTTC	CASSLLTGEGVEQYF
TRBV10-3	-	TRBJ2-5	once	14	TGTGCCATCAGTGATGTTCTGGGAGGAGAGACCCAGTACTTC	CAISDVLGGETQYF
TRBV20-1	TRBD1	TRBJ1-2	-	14	TGCAGTGCTAGAGTATCAGACAGGGAGCGAGGCTACACCTTC	CSARVSDRERGYTF
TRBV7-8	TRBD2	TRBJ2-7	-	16	TGTGCCAGCAGCTTGGGTGTGCAAGCGGGAGTCCACGAGCAGTACTTC	CASSLGVQAGVHEQYF
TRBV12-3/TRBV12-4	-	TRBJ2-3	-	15	TGTGCCAGCGCCGGTCCCGAGTGGAGGGCAGATACGCAGTATTTT	CASAGPEWRADTQYF
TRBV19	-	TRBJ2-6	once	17	TGTGCCAGTAGTATATGGGGCCGCCGCTCTGGGGCCAACGTCCTGACTTTC	CASSIWGRRSGANVLTF
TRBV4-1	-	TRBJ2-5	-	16	TGCGCCAGCAGCCAAGAACTGCGGGCAGATAAAGAGACCCAGTACTTC	CASSQELRADKETQYF
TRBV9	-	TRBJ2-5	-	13	TGTGCCAGCAGCGTCGGGGGGACACAGACCCAGTACTTC	CASSVGGTQTQYF
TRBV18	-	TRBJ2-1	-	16	TGTGCCAGCTCCCCCGGGGCGACTCGCGCCTACAATGAGCAGTTCTTC	CASSPGATRAYNEQFF
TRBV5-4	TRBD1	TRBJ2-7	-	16	TGTGCCAGCAGCCGGGACAGGGACTCAACAGCCTACGAGCAGTACTTC	CASSRDRDSTAYEQYF
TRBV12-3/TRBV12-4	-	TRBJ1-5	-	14	TGTGCCAGCAGCCTTTCTTCCAGGGACCAGCCCCAGCATTTT	CASSLSSRDQPQHF
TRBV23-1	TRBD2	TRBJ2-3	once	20	TGCGCCAGCAGTCATTTCGCCTGGATTCTAGCGGGAGGGAGCACAGATACGCAGTATTTT	CASSHFAWILAGGSTDTQYF
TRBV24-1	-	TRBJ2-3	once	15	TGTGCCACCAGTGATCGGGGTACCAACACAGATACGCAGTATTTT	CATSDRGTNTDTQYF
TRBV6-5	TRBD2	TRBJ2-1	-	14	TGTGCCAGCAGTCCCCGGACTAGCCTCAATGAGCAGTTCTTC	CASSPRTSLNEQFF
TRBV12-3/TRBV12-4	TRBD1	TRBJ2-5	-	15	TGTGCCAGCAGTTTTGGACAGGGTATTAGAGAGACCCAGTACTTC	CASSFGQGIRETQYF
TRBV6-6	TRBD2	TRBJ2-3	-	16	TGTGCCAGCAGTTGGGGACTAGCGGGGACCACAGATACGCAGTATTTT	CASSWGLAGTTDTQYF
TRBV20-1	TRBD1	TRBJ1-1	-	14	TGCAGTGCCGTTCAGGGGGCAGATGACACTGAAGCTTTCTTT	CSAVQGADDTEAFF
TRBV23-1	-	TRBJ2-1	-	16	TGCGCCAGCAGTCAATCGAAGCGCGCACCGAATAATGAGCAGTTCTTC	CASSQSKRAPNNEQFF
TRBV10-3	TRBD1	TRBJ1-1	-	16	TGTGCCATCAGTCCGACAGGGAAAGGGGTGAACACTGAAGCTTTCTTT	CAISPTGKGVNTEAFF
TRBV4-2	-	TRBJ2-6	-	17	TGTGCCAGCAGCCAAGATCGAGGTGAGGCTGGGGCCAACGTCCTGACTTTC	CASSQDRGEAGANVLTF
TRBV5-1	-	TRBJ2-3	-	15	TGCGCCAGCAGCTTGTTCTCCGGGGGCACAGATACGCAGTATTTT	CASSLFSGGTDTQYF
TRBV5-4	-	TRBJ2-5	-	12	TGTGCCAGCAGCTTGGCCCAAGAGACCCAGTACTTC	CASSLAQETQYF
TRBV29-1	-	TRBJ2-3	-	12	TGCAGCGTTGACCTGACGACCGATACGCAGTATTTT	CSVDLTTDTQYF
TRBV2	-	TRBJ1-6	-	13	TGTGCCAGCACGGGGGGGCCCAGATCACCCCTCCACTTT	CASTGGPRSPLHF
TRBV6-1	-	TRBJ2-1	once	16	TGTGCCAGTCACCGGTCCACAGGGAGCTCCTACAATGAGCAGTTCTTC	CASHRSTGSSYNEQFF
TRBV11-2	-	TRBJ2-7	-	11	TGTGCCAGCAGCTTAGCCGACGACCAGTACTTC	CASSLADDQYF
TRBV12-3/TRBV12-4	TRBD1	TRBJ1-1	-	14	TGTGCCAGCAGTTCCCGGGACAGTAGCACTGAAGCTTTCTTT	CASSSRDSSTEAFF
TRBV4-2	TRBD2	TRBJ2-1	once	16	TGTGCCAGCAGCCTCCGGACTAGCGAAATGGGAAATGAGCAGTTCTTC	CASSLRTSEMGNEQFF
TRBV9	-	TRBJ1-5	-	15	TGTGCCAGCAGCGTAGGTGGGTTACTAAATCAGCCCCAGCATTTT	CASSVGGLLNQPQHF
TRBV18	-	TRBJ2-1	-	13	TGTGCCAGCTCACCGGGCCAGAACAATGAGCAGTTCTTC	CASSPGQNNEQFF
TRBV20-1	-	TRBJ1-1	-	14	TGCAGTGCTAGGAGGGGGGCGATGAACACTGAAGCTTTCTTT	CSARRGAMNTEAFF